Sequencing of this T cell receptor (beta chain) was carried out in a study of blood T cell repertoires in COVID-19 (dated by TCRdb to 2020 to 2021). Background for the entire study: Samples covering the acute and convalescent phases of COVID-19 were provided by collaborators in the United States, Italy and Spain. The material from the prospective study consisted of cDNA or gDNA derived from T cells, B-cell-depleted T cells, or PBMCs. Subjects who had been exposed to COVID-19, were actively infected with it, or had recovered from it provided the deeply sampled blood TCRbeta repertoires that made up the dataset. A freely available public database, intended as a resource for researchers studying the immune response to SARS-CoV-2, is where the repertoires were released. Samples were obtained from the ongoing ImmuneRACE study (first 160 participants) and from 1,254 subjects provided by 6 global collaborators. Nearly every sample came with metadata listing a de-identified subject ID, COVID-19 status, age in years and sex. Where HLA class I and class II types were available, the types were taken from metadata supplied by the sample provider, not from assay-based typing. What the authors observed across the whole study: Clinical and demographic metadata were provided uncurated, with the amount varying by source and participant.

Participants in the prospective study were enrolled through a virtual design, were aged roughly 18 to 90 years, and lived in roughly 24 United States geographic areas. In the prospective study, cohorts were assigned on the basis of participant-reported clinical history obtained from a screening survey and a study questionnaire. ImmuneRACE Cohort 3 recovered participants were defined by two consecutive negative NP/OP PCR tests, healthcare professional clearance, or symptom resolution. In the prospective study, whole blood, serum and a nasopharyngeal or oropharyngeal swab were collected from each participant by mobile phlebotomists. Over a roughly 2-month period, participants in the prospective study had the option of providing additional blood draws and questionnaires. Blood samples from the prospective study were shipped frozen or at room temperature prior to DNA extraction. TCRbeta CDR3 regions were amplified from genomic DNA by means of the immunoSEQ Assay, a bias-controlled multiplex PCR. The original pipeline was this. Nucleated cell counts per sample were estimated from amplification of reference gene primers within the assay. Sequence reads were collapsed and filtered to measure the absolute abundance of every unique TCRbeta CDR3 rearrangement. Productive Simpson clonality was computed per sample as the square root of Simpson's diversity index over productive rearrangements. TCRdb holds this immuneACCESS table with in-frame rearrangements only. Some clones are missing; in checked studies, unresolved V genes explain under half, and the rest has no known cause. V and J calls and clone size are as listed in that table; D and trimming were resolved from the DNA. The sample table contains roughly 400,000 clones; only one count was recorded for under 90% of them. The top ten hold 1.7% of the sample.

Trimming leaves V shorter by 7 bases and J shorter by 4 bases, with the junction holding 9 bases beyond the gene matches. The germline V gene gives CDR1 as MNHEY and CDR2 as SVGAGI. Taken from cysteine to phenylalanine, the CDR3 has 15 residues. Only the CDR3 region is kept as DNA, spanning 45 bases read in frame from base 1. Points on this clone: No antigen is known for it. No base-level quality is on record; no much larger clone is a single base apart.

The source of this sequence is a woman under 40 who had recovered from COVID-19. Sequencing used PBMCs or T cells enriched from blood (not recorded which). Rearrangement joined TRBV6-5 to TRBJ2-2; 7 central bases correspond to TRBD1. The DNA sequence is as follows: TGTGCCAGCAATCCACAGGGGATGGTCACCGGGGAGCTGTTTTTT. This translates into CASNPQGMVTGELFF.